The present T cell receptor beta chain was sequenced within a study of cytomegalovirus exposure and HLA in healthy donors. In the PCR, 60 Vbeta and 13 Jbeta primers were used. Source study methods: Counted up in a later analysis, unique TCR beta chains came to approximately 83 million, with around 11 million shared. The protocol was immunoSEQ multiplex PCR, while the TCRdb copy is restricted to in-frame clones and leaves out a portion. V and J calls and clone size come straight from that table; D and trimming were deduced from the DNA. The repertoire has around 78,000 clones, roughly 80% of them found once; the top ten carry roughly 2.6%. The CDR3 spans 16 residues. V gave up 3 bases and J gave up 0 bases, with 9 bases separating them. The V gene's germline CDR1 is MDHEN and CDR2 SYDVKM. A word on this clone: Its antigen is unidentified.

Regarding the study as a whole: For presence/absence analyses, sequencing depth was assumed to be roughly uniform across donors. There were over 150 TCR beta chains listed as cytomegalovirus-associated.

Sequencing used PBMCs. The source of this sequence is a woman in her forties or fifties in good health and CMV-seronegative. The chain has TRBV28 and TRBJ2-6; D uncertain. The CDR3 is CASSFHPVSGANVLTF. In nucleotides, the CDR3 is TGTGCCAGCAGTTTTCACCCGGTCTCTGGGGCCAACGTCCTGACTTTC.